These 18 T cell receptor beta chains came from one sample sequenced in a study of T-cell memory formation after mild COVID-19. TCRdb analysed the 5' RACE reads with MiXCR anew, one entry per CDR3 protein. The table has 40,000 to 45,000 distinct CDR3 sequences, approximately 7% seen once. Sequencing was performed on PBMCs or a T cell subset sorted from them (not recorded which). Source of these receptors: a man in his late teens or twenties who had mild COVID-19 (a few samples of this study predate the infection). Cell type and time point are not known.

The chain joins TRBV30 to TRBJ1-1, with TRBD1 matching over 7 bases. The junction had 7 bases not matched to a gene; V was cut back by 0 bases and J by 0 bases. The CDR3 totals 16 residues. CDR1 is GTSNPN and CDR2 is SVGIG in the germline V gene (reference sequence). The CDR3 region has the DNA TGTGCCTGGAGTGTAGTTTCAGGGGGATTGAACACTGAAGCTTTCTTT. It encodes CAWSVVSGGLNTEAFF.

The genes are TRBV7-8 and TRBJ1-2, with D possibly matching TRBD1 (5 bases). There are 15 residues in the CDR3. V dropped 1 base and J dropped 4 bases, with 13 bases sitting between them. Germline V lookup: CDR1 SGHVS, CDR2 FQNEAQ. CDR3 loop: CASSLEQGGSYGYTF. Written as DNA, the CDR3 is TGTGCCAGCAGCTTAGAGCAGGGTGGTAGCTATGGCTACACCTTC.

Only a few counts were recorded for this clonotype. This chain links TRBV2 with TRBJ2-7, with TRBD1 as a possible D gene (6 bases). Trimming took off 5 bases at V and 7 bases at J, with 15 bases between the two ends. Germline values: CDR1 SNHLY, CDR2 FYNNEI. This CDR3 comprises 13 residues. CDR3 DNA: TGTGCCAGCAGTCCACAGGGTTTCGGGGAGCAGTACGTC. It translates to CASSPQGFGEQYV.

The V gene is TRBV5-1, the J gene TRBJ2-2; D ambiguous. The CDR3 is 17 amino acids. Trimming took off 5 bases at V and 5 bases at J, with 22 bases between the two ends. Per the germline V gene, CDR1 is SGHRS and CDR2 is YFSETQ. As DNA, the CDR3 is TGCGCCAGCAGAGTACGGTTGGTGGGTGCTGAAACCGGGGAGCTGTTTTTT. This gives the protein CASRVRLVGAETGELFF.

In its sample, this clonotype was seen a few times. J is TRBJ2-7 and V is TRBV27; TRBD1 is a possible D gene (6 bases). V lost 6 bases to trimming and J lost 12 bases, with 15 bases between them. Germline V gene sequence: CDR1 MNHEY, CDR2 SMNVEV (reference sequence). The CDR3 sequence is 11 residues long. In nucleotides, the CDR3 is TGTGCCAGCAGCCCCACAGGGACGGTGTACGTC. As protein: CASSPTGTVYV.

This clonotype was seen a handful of times. J is TRBJ1-2 and V is TRBV10-3; D gene unclear. Germline V gives CDR1 ENHRY, CDR2 SYGVKD. The CDR3 sequence is 13 residues long. The V gene lost 6 bases and the J gene lost 6 bases, with 14 bases spanning the gap. Here the CDR3 reads CAISLREKNGYTF. Written as DNA, the CDR3 is TGTGCCATCAGCCTACGGGAAAAAAATGGCTACACCTTC.

This clonotype appeared a few times. The chain carries TRBV7-6 and TRBJ1-1; D is ambiguous. There are 13 residues in the CDR3. CDR1 SGHVS and CDR2 FNYEAQ come from the germline V gene. V was trimmed by 4 bases and J by 1 base, leaving 7 bases between them. Here the CDR3 DNA reads TGTGCCAGCAGCTCCCAGGAGAACACTGAAGCTTTCTTT. Translation: CASSSQENTEAFF.

This clonotype was found a few times. The CDR3 reads CSADTGGVKDTQYF. The CDR3 nucleotides are TGCAGTGCAGATACAGGGGGCGTCAAAGATACGCAGTATTTT. The gene calls are TRBV20-1 and TRBJ2-3, with TRBD1 identical over 9 bases. V lost 6 bases and J lost 5; bases outside the gene matches: 9. The CDR3 spans 14 residues. The germline V gene encodes CDR1 DFQATT and CDR2 SNEGSKA (reference sequence).

This clonotype was seen only a few times. The rearrangement uses TRBV5-1 and TRBJ1-6; 8 bases are a match to TRBD1. CDR1 and CDR2 from the germline V gene are SGHRS and YFSETQ. There are 16 residues in the CDR3. V shed 2 bases, J shed 3 bases, and the junction held 4 bases outside the gene matches. CDR3 bases: TGCGCCAGCAGCTTAGGACAGGGCCTCTATAATTCACCCCTCCACTTT. Amino acid sequence: CASSLGQGLYNSPLHF.

This clonotype was picked up a small number of times. The rearrangement links TRBV7-9 to TRBJ2-5, with D unclear. V dropped 6 bases and J dropped 5 bases, with 10 bases sitting between them. The CDR3 runs to 12 residues. Germline CDR1 and CDR2: SEHNR and FQNEAQ (reference sequence). CDR3 region: CASSAVGETQYF. CDR3 DNA sequence: TGTGCCAGCAGTGCGGTGGGGGAGACCCAGTACTTC.

The CDR3 DNA reads TGCAGCGTGGCCGGAAGGGGGGTACAAGAGACCCAGTACTTC. Protein sequence: CSVAGRGVQETQYF. The chain uses TRBV29-1 and TRBJ2-5; D could derive from TRBD1 or TRBD2 (6 bases each). Germline V lookup: CDR1 SQVTM, CDR2 ANQGSEA. V lost 6 bases to trimming and J lost 2 bases, with 16 bases between them. CDR3 size: 14 residues.

The chain joins TRBV4-3 to TRBJ1-2; D not resolved. Germline V lookup: CDR1 LGHNA, CDR2 YSLEER. The V end was cut by 0 bases, the J end by 4 bases, with 12 bases between. This CDR3 comprises 15 residues. In nucleotides, the CDR3 is TGCGCCAGCAGCCAAGAACCCCTCCTAGCCTATGGCTACACCTTC. Encoded protein: CASSQEPLLAYGYTF.

The rearrangement links TRBV7-9 to TRBJ2-2; 10 nucleotides agree with TRBD2. This CDR3 comprises 16 residues. V was clipped by 4 bases and J by 6 bases; unmatched bases: 8. In germline, CDR1 is SEHNR, CDR2 FQNEAQ (reference sequence). The CDR3 region has the DNA TGTGCCAGCAGCTATAGAGCGGGGGGGCCGGCCGGGGAGCTGTTTTTT. Its translation is CASSYRAGGPAGELFF. Full variable domain (rest looked up from reference TRBV7-9 and TRBJ2-2): DTGVSQNPRHKITKRGQNVTFRCDPISEHNRLYWYRQTLGQGPEFLTYFQNEAQLEKSRLLSDRFSAERPKGSFSTLEIQRTEQGDSAMYLCASSYRAGGPAGELFFGEGSRLTVL.

The chain links TRBV19 to TRBJ1-2; TRBD1 agrees at 10 bases. The CDR3 spans 15 residues. Losses at the gene ends were 5 bases for V and 2 bases for J; bases not matched to a gene: 5. Germline lookup yields CDR1 LNHDA and CDR2 SQIVND (reference sequence). The CDR3, as DNA: TGTGCCAGTAGTCAACCGGGACAGGGGAACTATGGCTACACCTTC. Its protein product is CASSQPGQGNYGYTF.

The rearrangement uses TRBV5-1 and TRBJ2-5; 10 bases align to TRBD1. The V gene end was trimmed by 3 bases and the J gene end by 4 bases; junction bases not matched to a gene: 9. The CDR3 extends over 16 amino acids. CDR1 is SGHRS, CDR2 YFSETQ, per germline. CDR3 coding DNA: TGCGCCAGCAGCTCTACCGGGACAGGGGAGGGAGAGACCCAGTACTTC. It encodes CASSSTGTGEGETQYF.

This clonotype was counted at least ten times. CDR3 in DNA: TGTGCCAGCAGCCCAGTCGGGAACCAAGAGACCCAGTACTTC. Translated: CASSPVGNQETQYF. The rearrangement links TRBV7-2 to TRBJ2-5, with a possible D match to TRBD2 (5 bases). The CDR3 consists of 14 residues. Germline lookup yields CDR1 SGHTA and CDR2 FQGNSA. Trimming stripped 5 bases from V and 0 bases from J, with 10 bases between.

The V call is TRBV5-6, the J call TRBJ2-7, with D unresolved. Looked up from germline, CDR1 is SGHDT and CDR2 is YYEEEE. The CDR3 sequence is 12 residues long. V gave up 2 bases and J gave up 2 bases, with 5 bases separating them. The CDR3 coding sequence is TGTGCCAGCAGCTTCGGCCCCTACGAGCAGTACGTC. It translates to CASSFGPYEQYV.

V gene TRBV7-2 combines with J gene TRBJ1-1; TRBD1 might be the D (6 bases). Germline-derived CDR1 and CDR2 are SGHTA and FQGNSA. The CDR3 loop spans 15 amino acids. Trimming shortened V by 5 bases and J by 5 bases, and 18 bases separated the two germline ends. This chain's CDR3 is CASSPGALTGTEAFF. The CDR3 DNA is TGTGCCAGCAGCCCAGGGGCGCTTACGGGAACTGAAGCTTTCTTT.